Listed here are 23 T cell receptor beta chains from one sample, sequenced in a study of TIL therapy for anti-PD-1-resistant metastatic lung cancer. Noted time point: pre-treatment sample, taken before nivolumab and TIL therapy. Most excised metastases sampled were pleural nodules or supraclavicular lymph nodes. Sequencing used immunoSEQ v3. Produced via immunoSEQ multiplex PCR; TCRdb's table is partial and in-frame only. Of roughly 10,000 clones listed, 50% to 65% are singletons. The specimen comprised tumor tissue, sampled at baseline. The receptor set was obtained from a person aged 25 to 85 with non-small cell lung cancer.

The J gene is TRBJ1-6, the V gene TRBV6-1, with TRBD1 matching 7 bases. V trimming: 11 bases; J trimming: 2 bases; junction bases outside the gene matches: 6. The V gene's germline CDR1 is MNHNS and CDR2 SASEGT. The CDR3 totals 14 residues. CDR3 region: CAGRQGPYNSPLHF. CDR3 nucleotides: TGTGCCGGCCGACAGGGCCCCTATAATTCACCCCTCCACTTT.

In this sample, this clone turned up a few times. This sequence joins TRBV11-1 and TRBJ1-6; D is unresolved. The CDR3 sequence is 14 residues long. Germline-derived CDR1 and CDR2 are SGHAT and FQDESV (reference sequence). The V and J ends lost 3 bases and 8 bases respectively, with 11 bases between them. The CDR3 here is CASSFGPQDSPLHF. CDR3 sequence (DNA): TGTGCCAGCAGCTTTGGGCCCCAGGATTCACCCCTCCACTTT.

The CDR3 loop is CASSLGSYNEQFF. CDR3 nucleotides: TGTGCCAGCAGCTTAGGCTCGTACAATGAGCAGTTCTTC. The genes are TRBV7-2 and TRBJ2-1; D is unclear. Looked up from germline, CDR1 is SGHTA and CDR2 is FQGNSA. This CDR3 is 13 amino acids long. Trimming pared 1 base from V and 4 bases from J, leaving 5 bases between.

The chain employs TRBV7-8 and TRBJ2-7; TRBD1 matches at 7 bases. The CDR3 has 14 amino acids. Germline lookup yields CDR1 SGHVS and CDR2 FQNEAQ. Trimming took 6 bases from V and 0 from J; bases not matched to a gene: 5. CDR3 region: CASSYRQGSYEQYF. In DNA form, the CDR3 reads TGTGCCAGCAGTTATCGACAGGGCTCCTACGAGCAGTACTTC.

The chain has TRBV5-1 and TRBJ2-3, with TRBD2 matching 7 bases. Germline V gene data show CDR1 as SGHRS and CDR2 as YFSETQ. This CDR3 has 16 amino acids. The V segment lost 0 bases and the J segment 6 bases; nucleotides outside the gene matches: 10. Here the CDR3 DNA reads TGCGCCAGCAGCTTGGTGGCGGGAGCGGGTTCGGATACGCAGTATTTT. Its protein is CASSLVAGAGSDTQYF.

The CDR3 reads CASSVGTGSGANVLTF. DNA of the CDR3: TGTGCCAGCAGCGTGGGGACAGGGTCTGGGGCCAACGTCCTGACTTTC. The chain is built from TRBV5-5 and TRBJ2-6; 9 bases are shared with TRBD1. The V and J ends lost 4 bases and 1 base, in that order; junction bases with no gene match: 3. Germline V gives CDR1 SGHKS, CDR2 YYEKEE (reference sequence). This CDR3 region has 16 residues.

The chain uses TRBV19 and TRBJ2-7; D tentatively fits TRBD1 or TRBD2 (5 bases each). Trimming pared 4 bases from V and 9 bases from J, leaving 25 bases between. The CDR3 length is 16 residues. Germline CDR1 reads LNHDA; CDR2 reads SQIVND (reference sequence). CDR3 in amino acids: CASSTSQMSGPSWQYF. CDR3 nucleotides: TGTGCCAGTAGTACCTCCCAAATGTCGGGACCCTCGTGGCAGTACTTC. Filled out from reference TRBV19 and TRBJ2-7, the complete variable domain reads DGGITQSPKYLFRKEGQNVTLSCEQNLNHDAMYWYRQDPGQGLRLIYYSQIVNDFQKGDIAEGYSVSREKKESFPLTVTSAQKNPTAFYLCASSTSQMSGPSWQYFGPGTRLTVT.

The V call is TRBV11-1, the J call TRBJ2-3, with 7 bases lining up with TRBD1. Germline V lookup: CDR1 SGHAT, CDR2 FQDESV (reference sequence). CDR3 length: 16 amino acids. Unmatched junction bases numbered 6, after V lost 2 bases and J lost 1 base. CDR3 bases: TGTGCCAGCAGCTTAACTAGGGGGCGAGGCACAGATACGCAGTATTTT. Encoded protein: CASSLTRGRGTDTQYF.

J is TRBJ1-4 and V is TRBV18, with 7 bases fitting TRBD1. After removal of 3 bases from V and 7 bases from J, the junction contained 8 bases not matched to a gene. The CDR3 runs 15 residues. The germline V gene has CDR1 KGHSH and CDR2 LQKENI. The CDR3 DNA reads as TGTGCCAGCTCACCCCGACAGGGTCAAGGTGAAAAACTGTTTTTT. Encoded protein: CASSPRQGQGEKLFF.

This clone was seen more than once but under ten times. The chain combines TRBV5-6 with TRBJ2-5; TRBD2 might be the D (6 bases). Trimming took off 4 bases at V and 5 bases at J, with 18 bases between the two ends. Germline lookup yields CDR1 SGHDT and CDR2 YYEEEE. The CDR3 is 15 residues long. The CDR3: CASSRVRGTLETQYF. The CDR3 DNA reads TGTGCCAGCAGCCGGGTCCGCGGGACTCTGGAGACCCAGTACTTC.

In this sample, this clone turned up a few times. The V gene is TRBV28, the J gene TRBJ1-5; D is ambiguous. This CDR3 has 14 amino acids. V lost 7 bases and J lost 5, with 15 bases in between. Germline CDR1 reads MDHEN; CDR2 reads SYDVKM. CDR3 sequence reads: CASISHGADQPQHF. CDR3 in DNA: TGTGCCAGCATAAGTCACGGCGCCGATCAGCCCCAGCATTTT.

The chain couples TRBV11-2 to TRBJ2-3; TRBD1 matches 8 bases. The CDR3 covers 16 residues. Germline assignment: CDR1 SGHAT and CDR2 FQNNGV. Trimming removed 3 bases from V and 3 bases from J; junction bases left unmatched: 8. CDR3: CASSFLGTGLTDTQYF. Written as DNA, the CDR3 is TGTGCCAGCAGCTTTCTTGGGACAGGTCTTACAGATACGCAGTATTTT.

The chain links TRBV19 to TRBJ2-4, with a tentative D call TRBD1 (5 bases). The V gene's germline CDR1 is LNHDA and CDR2 SQIVND (reference sequence). Trimming stripped 5 bases from V and 2 bases from J, with 13 bases between. The CDR3 has 15 residues. The CDR3 reads CASSPQGGSKNIQYF. In DNA form, the CDR3 reads TGTGCCAGTAGTCCCCAGGGTGGGTCCAAAAACATTCAGTACTTC.

This chain connects TRBV7-9 to TRBJ2-3, with 7 bases identical to TRBD1. From germline, CDR1 is SEHNR and CDR2 FQNEAQ (reference sequence). The junction had 5 bases not matched to a gene; V was cut back by 1 base and J by 4 bases. The CDR3 runs 15 residues. In DNA form, the CDR3 reads TGTGCCAGCAGCTTAGATAGAGGGACAGCAGATACGCAGTATTTT. Protein product: CASSLDRGTADTQYF.

The rearrangement uses TRBV19 and TRBJ1-1, with D possibly being TRBD1 (6 bases). The CDR3 has 17 amino acids. Trimming stripped 3 bases from V and 4 bases from J, with 21 bases between. The germline V gene encodes CDR1 LNHDA and CDR2 SQIVND (reference sequence). CDR3 in amino acids: CASSIGGAVISSTEAFF. CDR3 coding DNA: TGTGCCAGTAGTATTGGGGGCGCGGTAATTTCAAGCACTGAAGCTTTCTTT.

In this sample, this clone turned up once. The chain has TRBV7-2 and TRBJ2-7, with D perhaps assigned TRBD1 or TRBD2 (5 bases each). CDR1 is SGHTA and CDR2 is FQGNSA in the germline V gene. V shed 3 bases and J shed 2 bases, with 11 bases lying between them. The CDR3 spans 14 residues. CDR3 nucleotide sequence: TGTGCCAGCAGCTTTTGGGACCGGCCCTACGAGCAGTACTTC. Translating it yields CASSFWDRPYEQYF.

The V call is TRBV7-9, the J call TRBJ2-1; D call uncertain. Germline CDR1 and CDR2: SEHNR and FQNEAQ (reference sequence). This CDR3 contains 13 residues. The V gene lost 8 bases and the J gene lost 0 bases, with 8 bases spanning the gap. CDR3 DNA: TGTGCCAGCCTCGCGGCCTCCTACAATGAGCAGTTCTTC. It encodes CASLAASYNEQFF.

The chain links TRBV27 to TRBJ1-1; the D is unclear. Germline lookup yields CDR1 MNHEY and CDR2 SMNVEV (reference sequence). Between the trimmed V and J ends, which lost 2 bases and 4 bases, there was a span of 14 bases. The CDR3 length is 15 residues. The CDR3 loop reads CASSLIGYLSTEAFF. CDR3 DNA: TGTGCCAGCAGTTTAATAGGGTATCTGTCCACTGAAGCTTTCTTT.

The chain uses TRBV4-2 and TRBJ2-7; the match to TRBD2 covers 11 bases. CDR1 is LGHNA, CDR2 YNFKEQ, per germline. The CDR3 covers 16 residues. Trimming cost V 4 bases and J 6 bases; bases outside gene matches: 11. DNA for the CDR3: TGTGCCAGCAGCCGAGAAAATAGCGGGGGGGGAGGCGAGCAGTACTTC. Amino acids: CASSRENSGGGGEQYF.

The chain couples TRBV19 to TRBJ2-7; D unclear. In germline, CDR1 is LNHDA, CDR2 SQIVND (reference sequence). This CDR3 has 14 residues. V was clipped by 3 bases and J by 3 bases, with 12 bases between them. The CDR3 protein is CASSMGIVGYEQYF. The CDR3 region has the DNA TGTGCCAGTAGTATGGGAATAGTAGGCTACGAGCAGTACTTC.

V gene TRBV18 combines with J gene TRBJ1-2; D unresolved. The CDR3 extends over 14 amino acids. Germline assignment: CDR1 KGHSH and CDR2 LQKENI. V lost 6 bases and J lost 4, with 15 bases in between. The chain's CDR3 is CASSPGEGGYGYTF. DNA for the CDR3: TGTGCCAGCTCCCCGGGAGAAGGTGGCTATGGCTACACCTTC.

By proportion, this clone is large. The chain carries TRBV27 and TRBJ1-4; D perhaps matches TRBD1 (6 bases). V lost 8 bases to trimming and J lost 10 bases, with 26 bases between them. The CDR3 is 16 amino acids. The germline V gene encodes CDR1 MNHEY and CDR2 SMNVEV (reference sequence). The CDR3 region is CASAFIGTTLRGKLFF. The CDR3 coding sequence is TGTGCCAGCGCCTTTATCGGGACAACCCTCCGCGGAAAACTGTTTTTT.

This clone was found a few times. For the CDR3, the DNA is TGTGCCAGCAGGGCTCAGGGGGCTGGCACAGATACGCAGTATTTT. This encodes CASRAQGAGTDTQYF. This chain connects TRBV5-5 to TRBJ2-3, with TRBD1 matching 8 bases. Looked up from germline, CDR1 is SGHKS and CDR2 is YYEKEE (reference sequence). CDR3 length: 15 amino acids. With V trimmed by 5 bases and J by 1 base, 6 bases remained unmatched.